The 20 T cell receptor beta chains below come from one sample, sequenced in a study of blood T cell repertoires in COVID-19. Sequencing was performed with immunoSEQ multiplex PCR; in TCRdb, only in-frame clones are kept and a portion is missing. The sample consists of more than 120,000 clones, 75% to 90% of them appearing once. Sequencing was carried out using PBMCs or T cells enriched from blood (not recorded which). The receptors were sampled from a man aged 50 or older in a cohort exposed to, infected with or recovered from COVID-19 (not recorded which).

The CDR3 coding sequence is TGTGCCAGCAGCTTAGCGATGGCCCGGGGTGAAAAACTGTTTTTT. This codes for CASSLAMARGEKLFF. This chain joins TRBV7-9 and TRBJ1-4; no reliable D call. Trimming took off 0 bases at V and 7 bases at J, with 12 bases between the two ends. Germline V gene sequence: CDR1 SEHNR, CDR2 FQNEAQ (reference sequence). This CDR3 has 15 amino acids.

This clone was observed a handful of times. The chain uses TRBV4-3 and TRBJ1-1; 7 bases map to TRBD1. Germline-derived CDR1 and CDR2 are LGHNA and YSLEER. This CDR3 spans 19 amino acids. The V and J ends lost 0 bases and 1 base, in that order; junction bases with no gene match: 14. DNA for the CDR3: TGCGCCAGCAGCCAAGACTTGGGCACAGGGGCTGGTGGGAACACTGAAGCTTTCTTT. Translation gives CASSQDLGTGAGGNTEAFF.

This clone was counted ten times or more. This chain joins TRBV2 and TRBJ1-2; TRBD1 matches at 7 bases. The ends lost 2 bases at V and 0 bases at J; junction bases unmatched: 3. The CDR3 consists of 15 residues. The germline CDR1 and CDR2 sequences are SNHLY and FYNNEI. The CDR3 sequence is CASSEIGTANYGYTF. The CDR3 bases are TGTGCCAGCAGTGAAATTGGGACAGCTAACTATGGCTACACCTTC.

The rearrangement links TRBV7-8 to TRBJ2-5, with 9 bases matching TRBD1. This CDR3 has 16 amino acids. Losses at the gene ends were 5 bases for V and 3 bases for J; bases not matched to a gene: 10. Germline V gene lookup returns CDR1 SGHVS and CDR2 FQNEAQ. The CDR3 region is CASSQGRDREKETQYF. CDR3 in DNA: TGTGCCAGCAGCCAAGGGCGGGACAGGGAAAAAGAGACCCAGTACTTC.

The V call is TRBV7-6, the J call TRBJ1-5, with 7 bases fitting TRBD1. The ends lost 3 bases at V and 2 bases at J; junction bases unmatched: 1. CDR1 is SGHVS and CDR2 is FNYEAQ in the germline V gene. The CDR3 spans 14 residues. CDR3 sequence (DNA): TGTGCCAGCAGCTTTGGACAGGGCAATCAGCCCCAGCATTTT. Translating gives CASSFGQGNQPQHF.

The CDR3 sequence: CASSHINRDINYGYTF. CDR3 in DNA: TGCGCCAGCAGCCACATAAACCGGGACATAAACTATGGCTACACCTTC. The chain has TRBV4-3 and TRBJ1-2; D might be TRBD1 (6 bases). V dropped 3 bases and J dropped 2 bases, with 16 bases sitting between them. Germline V lookup: CDR1 LGHNA, CDR2 YSLEER. This CDR3 comprises 16 residues.

The CDR3 protein is CAWGHRDRAYSGNTIYF. Written as DNA, the CDR3 is TGTGCCTGGGGCCACCGAGACAGGGCCTACTCTGGAAACACCATATATTTT. V usage is TRBV30 and J usage is TRBJ1-3, with 7 nucleotides matching TRBD1. The CDR3 runs 17 residues. Trimming took 5 bases from V and 0 from J; bases not matched to a gene: 13. Germline V lookup: CDR1 GTSNPN, CDR2 SVGIG (reference sequence). The whole variable domain, filled in from reference TRBV30 and TRBJ1-3, reads SQTIHQWPATLVQPVGSPLSLECTVEGTSNPNLYWYRQAAGRGLQLLFYSVGIGQISSEVPQNLSASRPQDRQFILSSKKLLLSDSGFYLCAWGHRDRAYSGNTIYFGEGSWLTVV.

The sample holds a few counts of this clone. V usage is TRBV7-2 and J usage is TRBJ1-4; 7 bases line up with TRBD1. This CDR3 has 15 amino acids. V dropped 4 bases and J dropped 3; count of bases not matched to a gene: 5. Germline loops: CDR1 SGHTA, CDR2 FQGNSA. Here the CDR3 reads CASSSSGTANEKLFF. The CDR3 DNA is TGTGCCAGCAGCTCGTCAGGGACAGCTAATGAAAAACTGTTTTTT.

The chain combines TRBV30 with TRBJ1-4; D is possibly TRBD1 (6 bases). The V end was cut by 2 bases, the J end by 4 bases, with 14 bases between. Looked up from germline, CDR1 is GTSNPN and CDR2 is SVGIG (reference sequence). CDR3 length: 15 residues. CDR3 sequence reads: CAWSPAAGDNEKLFF. In DNA, the CDR3 is TGTGCCTGGAGTCCGGCGGCAGGGGATAATGAAAAACTGTTTTTT.

V is TRBV7-3 and J is TRBJ1-6, with 7 bases lining up with TRBD1. The germline CDR1 and CDR2 sequences are SGHTA and FQGTGA. The CDR3 has 14 residues. Trimming at V came to 5 bases and at J to 4 bases, leaving 2 bases not matched to a gene. The CDR3 is CASSQGQYNSPLHF. In DNA form, the CDR3 reads TGTGCCAGCAGCCAGGGACAGTATAATTCACCCCTCCACTTT.

This sequence joins TRBV7-9 and TRBJ1-1, with D unclear. The V and J ends lost 5 bases and 1 base respectively, with 11 bases between them. The CDR3 spans 14 residues. CDR1 and CDR2 from the germline V gene are SEHNR and FQNEAQ (reference sequence). CDR3: CASSLTTTNTEAFF. Here the CDR3 DNA reads TGTGCCAGCAGCCTCACAACTACGAACACTGAAGCTTTCTTT.

The rearrangement links TRBV7-2 to TRBJ2-2; D ambiguous. The CDR3 is made up of 14 amino acids. Germline V lookup: CDR1 SGHTA, CDR2 FQGNSA. Trimming removed 1 base at V and 6 bases at J, with 9 bases between. DNA of the CDR3: TGTGCCAGCAGCTTAGTGGGCAATCCCGGGGAGCTGTTTTTT. Protein sequence: CASSLVGNPGELFF.

The CDR3 nucleotides are TGTGCCAGCCCTGCGGGGGGGTTCGGCGGCTACACCTTC. Encoded protein: CASPAGGFGGYTF. The chain employs TRBV2 and TRBJ1-2; tentative D call: TRBD1 (5 bases). CDR1 is SNHLY and CDR2 is FYNNEI in the germline V gene. The CDR3 runs 13 residues. Trimming took off 8 bases at V and 8 bases at J, with 18 bases between the two ends.

The V and J genes are TRBV28 and TRBJ2-3, with D tentatively TRBD1 (5 bases). This CDR3 comprises 16 residues. Germline CDR1 and CDR2: MDHEN and SYDVKM. V lost 6 bases, J lost 2 bases, and 18 bases lay in between. The chain's CDR3 is CASSVPWGGDTDTQYF. The CDR3 DNA follows: TGTGCCAGCAGCGTCCCCTGGGGCGGAGACACAGATACGCAGTATTTT.

The chain employs TRBV4-3 and TRBJ2-7; TRBD1 might be the D (6 bases). The V end lost 1 base, the J end lost 3 bases, and 13 bases lay between the germline ends. The CDR3 has 15 amino acids. The germline gives CDR1 LGHNA, CDR2 YSLEER. CDR3 protein: CASSQGKDSHYEQYF. The CDR3 DNA is TGCGCCAGCAGCCAAGGAAAGGACAGTCACTACGAGCAGTACTTC.

V usage is TRBV9 and J usage is TRBJ2-5; 13 nucleotides line up with TRBD2. The V and J ends lost 0 bases and 2 bases, in that order; junction bases with no gene match: 1. Germline V gene sequence: CDR1 SGDLS, CDR2 YYNGEE. This CDR3 comprises 16 residues. CDR3 DNA sequence: TGTGCCAGCAGCGTAGGACTAGCGGGAGGTCAAGAGACCCAGTACTTC. Amino acid sequence: CASSVGLAGGQETQYF.

This clone was counted a single time. This chain joins TRBV6-5 and TRBJ1-2; D perhaps matches TRBD1 (6 bases). The germline V gene has CDR1 MNHEY and CDR2 SVGAGI. V gave up 2 bases and J gave up 6 bases, with 10 bases separating them. CDR3 length equals 13 residues. The CDR3 sequence: CASSYLSGDGYTF. The CDR3 coding sequence is TGTGCCAGCAGTTACCTGTCAGGGGATGGCTACACCTTC.

CDR3: CASSARDRNQPQHF. The CDR3 DNA reads TGTGCCAGCAGCGCACGGGACAGGAATCAGCCCCAGCATTTT. The chain combines TRBV7-9 with TRBJ1-5; 8 nucleotides line up with TRBD1. The CDR3 sequence is 14 residues long. J was trimmed by 4 bases and V by 5 bases; bases with no gene match: 4. The germline V gene encodes CDR1 SEHNR and CDR2 FQNEAQ (reference sequence).

The chain links TRBV12-5 to TRBJ1-5; D is undetermined. There are 13 residues in the CDR3. V dropped 7 bases and J dropped 9 bases, with 16 bases sitting between them. Per germline, CDR1 LGHNT and CDR2 FRNRAP. The CDR3 loop is CASAYLPGGPQHF. Written as DNA, the CDR3 is TGTGCTAGTGCCTACCTACCCGGCGGGCCCCAGCATTTT.

The J gene is TRBJ2-5, the V gene TRBV5-6, with D possibly being TRBD1 (6 bases). Germline values: CDR1 SGHDT, CDR2 YYEEEE. The V end was cut by 6 bases, the J end by 2 bases, with 14 bases between. CDR3 size: 14 residues. The CDR3 region is CASTWGQGQETQYF. The CDR3 DNA follows: TGTGCCAGCACCTGGGGGCAGGGACAAGAGACCCAGTACTTC.